A single sample gave rise to the 13 T cell receptor beta chains below, sequenced in a study of early T cells in non-severe SARS-CoV-2 infection. Each CDR3 protein gets one entry after TCRdb re-called the 5' RACE reads with MiXCR. The sample has more than 65,000 distinct CDR3 sequences; 9.5% to 15% are singletons. The sequenced material came from whole blood. The source of these receptors is an adult who was a healthcare worker with PCR-confirmed SARS-CoV-2 infection or an uninfected control (not recorded which).

V is TRBV7-9 and J is TRBJ2-5, with a possible D match to TRBD2 (6 bases). CDR3 length equals 15 residues. The germline CDR1 and CDR2 sequences are SEHNR and FQNEAQ (reference sequence). The V end lost 4 bases, the J end lost 4 bases, and 16 bases lay between the germline ends. The CDR3 here is CASSSPGLGVETQYF. The CDR3 DNA follows: TGTGCCAGCAGCTCTCCGGGACTCGGGGTAGAGACCCAGTACTTC.

The genes are TRBV28 and TRBJ2-1; 11 nucleotides line up with TRBD2. The CDR3 runs 15 residues. The trim removed 5 bases at V and 8 bases at J, leaving 8 bases unmatched. The germline gives CDR1 MDHEN, CDR2 SYDVKM. CDR3 amino acids: CASSPLAGGVYEQFF. The CDR3 bases are TGTGCCAGCAGTCCGCTAGCGGGAGGAGTCTATGAGCAGTTCTTC.

A few counts support this clonotype. The rearrangement joins TRBV29-1 to TRBJ2-1; 7 nucleotides align to TRBD1. CDR1 is SQVTM, CDR2 ANQGSEA, per germline. V was clipped by 3 bases and J by 5 bases; unmatched bases: 1. CDR3 length: 12 residues. The CDR3 loop reads CSVDGTDNEQFF. Written as DNA, the CDR3 is TGCAGCGTTGATGGGACAGACAATGAGCAGTTCTTC.

Turning to this clonotype: A read error may explain this, as a much larger clone is one base away. V usage is TRBV5-8 and J usage is TRBJ2-7; D is perhaps TRBD1 (7 bases). Looked up from germline, CDR1 is SGHTS and CDR2 is YDEGEE. CDR3 size: 15 residues. V lost 4 bases, J lost 5 bases, and 19 bases lay in between. In DNA form, the CDR3 reads TGTGCCAGCAGCGTGACAGGGAAGGGACTGGACGAGCAGTACTTC. Protein sequence: CASSVTGKGLDEQYF.

Comments on this clonotype: At one of its ends the junction is not consistent with the germline gene, which may arise from a read error. V usage is TRBV2 and J usage is TRBJ2-1, with TRBD2 as a possible D gene (5 bases). Per germline, CDR1 SNHLY and CDR2 FYNNEI. The CDR3 length is 9 residues. CDR3 coding DNA: TGTCCCAGCGGTGCTGAGCAGTTCTTC. This codes for CPSGAEQFF.

There are a few counts of this clonotype. The J gene is TRBJ2-1, the V gene TRBV27, with 13 bases lining up with TRBD2. The CDR3 is 15 residues long. From germline, CDR1 is MNHEY and CDR2 SMNVEV (reference sequence). Trimming cost V 3 bases and J 7 bases; bases outside gene matches: 3. The CDR3 loop reads CASSFGLAGVNEQFF. CDR3 nucleotide sequence: TGTGCCAGCAGTTTTGGACTAGCGGGAGTTAATGAGCAGTTCTTC.

The chain couples TRBV29-1 to TRBJ2-1; no clear D gene. The CDR3 spans 14 residues. The ends were cut back, 0 bases at V and 0 bases at J, with 6 bases in the middle. CDR1 is SQVTM, CDR2 ANQGSEA, per germline. The CDR3 DNA sequence: TGCAGCGTTGAAGACAGAAACTCCTACAATGAGCAGTTCTTC. The encoded protein is CSVEDRNSYNEQFF.

This clonotype was found many times. This chain uses TRBV30 with TRBJ2-1; 7 bases match TRBD2. Germline values: CDR1 GTSNPN, CDR2 SVGIG (reference sequence). Trimming took 3 bases from V and 0 from J; bases not matched to a gene: 11. The CDR3 contains 17 residues. This CDR3 reads CAWRKVAGGSSYNEQFF. The CDR3 DNA reads as TGTGCCTGGAGAAAGGTAGCGGGCGGGAGCTCCTACAATGAGCAGTTCTTC.

The chain couples TRBV6-5 to TRBJ1-1; D is perhaps TRBD1 (5 bases). CDR1 is MNHEY and CDR2 is SVGAGI in the germline V gene. The CDR3 totals 15 residues. Trimming cost V 0 bases and J 2 bases, with 10 bases left between them. CDR3 coding DNA: TGTGCCAGCAGTTACTCGATGTGGGGCAACACTGAAGCTTTCTTT. This sequence encodes CASSYSMWGNTEAFF.

This chain joins TRBV29-1 and TRBJ2-7; TRBD1 matches 12 bases. CDR1 is SQVTM and CDR2 is ANQGSEA in the germline V gene. The CDR3 has 15 residues. The V and J ends lost 6 bases and 2 bases, in that order; junction bases with no gene match: 8. For the CDR3, the DNA is TGCAGCGTCGCCGGGACAGGGGGCTTCACCTACGAGCAGTACTTC. Translation gives CSVAGTGGFTYEQYF.

This clonotype came up a few times. The chain links TRBV11-2 to TRBJ2-5, with 7 positions matching TRBD2. V lost 0 bases and J lost 5; bases outside the gene matches: 6. The CDR3 extends over 15 amino acids. Germline V gives CDR1 SGHAT, CDR2 FQNNGV. In nucleotides, the CDR3 is TGTGCCAGCAGCTTAGATACTATCGGGGGGGAGACCCAGTACTTC. This sequence encodes CASSLDTIGGETQYF.

This clonotype was found many times. J is TRBJ2-1 and V is TRBV27; D is possibly TRBD1 (6 bases). The ends were cut back, 4 bases at V and 7 bases at J, with 8 bases in the middle. This CDR3 spans 12 amino acids. CDR1 MNHEY and CDR2 SMNVEV come from the germline V gene (reference sequence). DNA of the CDR3: TGTGCCAGCAGTTCCAGGGGAAATGAGCAGTTCTTC. It translates to CASSSRGNEQFF.

This clonotype was found a few times. CDR3 sequence reads: CSASRGRTVNIQYF. CDR3 nucleotide sequence: TGCAGTGCTAGCCGGGGGCGGACAGTAAACATTCAGTACTTC. This chain joins TRBV20-1 and TRBJ2-4; D assignment may be TRBD1 or TRBD2 (6 bases each). The CDR3 consists of 14 residues. The V end lost 3 bases, the J end lost 6 bases, and 15 bases lay between the germline ends. Germline CDR1 is DFQATT and CDR2 is SNEGSKA (reference sequence).